The TCR beta chain under discussion was sequenced for a study of beta chain features in type 1 diabetes. Overall study results and limits: People with Type 1 diabetes carried modestly yet significantly shorter TCRB CDR3s in all four CD4+ subsets.

Every bit of the isolated RNA underwent reverse transcription, so sequencing read expressed TCRB transcripts. Only in-frame clones appear in the TCRdb table, and some are missing; sequencing was by immunoSEQ multiplex PCR. The sample contains 300,000 to 350,000 clones, over 7% of which appear only once. The CDR3 extends over 14 amino acids. Germline V gives CDR1 MGHRA, CDR2 YSYEKL. Trimming pared 0 bases from V and 8 bases from J, leaving 13 bases between. Remarks on this clone: Its target is unknown.

The clonotype was recovered from a man aged 25-45 years with type 1 diabetes. V usage is TRBV4-1 and J usage is TRBJ1-2; no definite D call. Material: central memory CD4+ T cells from blood. In nucleotides, the CDR3 is TGCGCCAGCAGCCAAGAATGGGGAGCGGGCGGCTACACCTTC. This sequence encodes CASSQEWGAGGYTF.